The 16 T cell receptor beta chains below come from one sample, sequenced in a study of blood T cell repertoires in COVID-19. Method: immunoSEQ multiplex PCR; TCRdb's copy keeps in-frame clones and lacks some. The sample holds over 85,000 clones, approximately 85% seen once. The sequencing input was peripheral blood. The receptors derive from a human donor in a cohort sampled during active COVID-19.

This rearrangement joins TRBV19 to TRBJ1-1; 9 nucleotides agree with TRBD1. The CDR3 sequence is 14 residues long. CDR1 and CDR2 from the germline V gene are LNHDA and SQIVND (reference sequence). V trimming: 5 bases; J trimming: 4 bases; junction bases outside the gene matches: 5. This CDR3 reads CASSAGTGSTEAFF. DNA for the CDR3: TGTGCCAGTAGTGCCGGGACAGGGAGCACTGAAGCTTTCTTT.

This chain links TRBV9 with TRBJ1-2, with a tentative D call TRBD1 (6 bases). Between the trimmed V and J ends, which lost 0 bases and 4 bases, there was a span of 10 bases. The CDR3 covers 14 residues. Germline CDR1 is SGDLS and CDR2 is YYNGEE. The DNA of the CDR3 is TGTGCCAGCAGCGTAGTCGGGGGGCCCTATGGCTACACCTTC. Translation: CASSVVGGPYGYTF. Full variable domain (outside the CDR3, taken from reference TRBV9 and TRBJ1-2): DSGVTQTPKHLITATGQRVTLRCSPRSGDLSVYWYQQSLDQGLQFLIQYYNGEERAKGNILERFSAQQFPDLHSELNLSSLELGDSALYFCASSVVGGPYGYTFGSGTRLTVV.

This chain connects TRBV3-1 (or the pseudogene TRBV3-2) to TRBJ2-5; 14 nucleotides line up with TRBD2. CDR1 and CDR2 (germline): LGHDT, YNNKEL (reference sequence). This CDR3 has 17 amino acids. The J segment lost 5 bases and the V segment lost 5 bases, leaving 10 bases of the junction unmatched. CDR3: CASSSRLAGGRMETQYF. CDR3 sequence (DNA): TGTGCCAGCAGCTCTCGACTAGCGGGGGGGCGCATGGAGACCCAGTACTTC.

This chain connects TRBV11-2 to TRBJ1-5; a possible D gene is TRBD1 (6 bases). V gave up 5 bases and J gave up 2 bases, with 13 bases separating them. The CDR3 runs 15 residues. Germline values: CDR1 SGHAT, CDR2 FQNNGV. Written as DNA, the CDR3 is TGTGCCAGCAGCGAACAGGGACGGCGCAATCAGCCCCAGCATTTT. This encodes CASSEQGRRNQPQHF.

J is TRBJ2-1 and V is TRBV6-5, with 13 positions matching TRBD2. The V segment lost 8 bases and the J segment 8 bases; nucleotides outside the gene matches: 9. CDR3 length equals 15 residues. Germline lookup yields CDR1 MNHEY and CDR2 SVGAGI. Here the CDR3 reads CASCLRGLAGYEQFF. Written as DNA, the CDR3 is TGTGCCAGCTGCCTCAGGGGACTAGCGGGATATGAGCAGTTCTTC.

CDR3 amino acids: CASSSTRTSNTGELFF. DNA for the CDR3: TGTGCCAGCAGCTCAACCAGGACTAGCAACACCGGGGAGCTGTTTTTT. This chain links TRBV7-2 with TRBJ2-2; TRBD2 matches 8 bases. V trimming: 4 bases; J trimming: 2 bases; junction bases outside the gene matches: 6. The CDR3 is 16 amino acids. Germline V gene sequence: CDR1 SGHTA, CDR2 FQGNSA.

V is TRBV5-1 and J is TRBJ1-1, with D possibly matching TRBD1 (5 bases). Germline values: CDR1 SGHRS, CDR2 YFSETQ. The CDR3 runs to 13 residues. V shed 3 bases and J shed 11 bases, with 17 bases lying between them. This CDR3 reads CASSSAPRDRAFF. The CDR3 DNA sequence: TGCGCCAGCAGCTCGGCCCCCAGGGATAGGGCTTTCTTT.

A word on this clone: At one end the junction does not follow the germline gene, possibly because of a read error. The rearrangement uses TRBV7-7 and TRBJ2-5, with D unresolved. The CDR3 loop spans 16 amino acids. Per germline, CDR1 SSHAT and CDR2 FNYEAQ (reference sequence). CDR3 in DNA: TGTGCTAGCAGCTTAGGGTCCTCGTCTCCCGGAGAGACCCAGTACTTC. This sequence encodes CASSLGSSSPGETQYF.

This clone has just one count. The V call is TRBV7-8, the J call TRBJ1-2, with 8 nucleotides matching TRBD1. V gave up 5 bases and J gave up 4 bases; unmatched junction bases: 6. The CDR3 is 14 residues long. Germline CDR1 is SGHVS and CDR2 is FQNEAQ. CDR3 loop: CASSPGQGGYGYTF. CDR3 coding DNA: TGTGCCAGCAGCCCAGGACAGGGTGGCTATGGCTACACCTTC.

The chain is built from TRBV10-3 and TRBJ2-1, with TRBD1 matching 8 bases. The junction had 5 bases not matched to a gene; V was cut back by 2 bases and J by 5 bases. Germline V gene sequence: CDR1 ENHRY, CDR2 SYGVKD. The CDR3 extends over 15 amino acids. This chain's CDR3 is CAISEPGGAHNEQFF. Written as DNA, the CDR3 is TGTGCCATCAGTGAGCCAGGGGGCGCCCACAATGAGCAGTTCTTC.

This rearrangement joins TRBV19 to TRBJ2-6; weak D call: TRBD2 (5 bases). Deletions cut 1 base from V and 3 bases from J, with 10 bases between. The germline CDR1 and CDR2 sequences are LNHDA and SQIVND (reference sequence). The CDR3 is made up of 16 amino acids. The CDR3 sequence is CASSIVGGFGANVLTF. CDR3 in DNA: TGTGCCAGTAGTATAGTAGGCGGGTTTGGGGCCAACGTCCTGACTTTC.

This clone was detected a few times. The DNA of the CDR3 is TGTGCCAGCAGCGTAACAGGGTTAGCTGGCTACACCTTC. This codes for CASSVTGLAGYTF. The V gene is TRBV7-2, the J gene TRBJ1-2; D possibly corresponds to TRBD1 (6 bases). Germline values: CDR1 SGHTA, CDR2 FQGNSA. The V gene lost 5 bases and the J gene lost 7 bases, with 14 bases spanning the gap. This CDR3 region has 13 residues.

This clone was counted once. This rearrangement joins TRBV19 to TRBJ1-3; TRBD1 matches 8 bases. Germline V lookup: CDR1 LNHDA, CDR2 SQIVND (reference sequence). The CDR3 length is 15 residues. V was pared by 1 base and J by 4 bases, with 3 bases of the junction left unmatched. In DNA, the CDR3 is TGTGCCAGTAGTATAGTCGGACAGGGCGGAAACACCATATATTTT. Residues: CASSIVGQGGNTIYF.

CDR3 nucleotides: TGTGCCAGCAGCCTCGATAATTCACCCCTCCACTTT. Translated, it gives CASSLDNSPLHF. V and J are TRBV5-4 and TRBJ1-6; D is ambiguous. The CDR3 contains 12 residues. The V end lost 4 bases, the J end lost 5 bases, and 4 bases lay between the germline ends. Germline V gene sequence: CDR1 SGHNT, CDR2 YYREEE (reference sequence).

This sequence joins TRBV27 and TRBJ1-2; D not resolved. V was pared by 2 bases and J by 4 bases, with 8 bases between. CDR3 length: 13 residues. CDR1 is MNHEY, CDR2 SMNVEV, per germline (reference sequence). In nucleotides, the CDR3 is TGTGCCAGCAGTTTAGAGGGCCGCTATGGCTACACCTTC. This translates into CASSLEGRYGYTF.

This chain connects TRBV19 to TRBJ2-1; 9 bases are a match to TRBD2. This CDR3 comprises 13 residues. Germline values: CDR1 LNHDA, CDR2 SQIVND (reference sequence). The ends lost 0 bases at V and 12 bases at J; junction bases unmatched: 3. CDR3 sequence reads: CASSIDTSGLQFF. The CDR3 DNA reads TGTGCCAGTAGTATAGACACTAGCGGGCTGCAGTTCTTC.